Sequencing of this TCR beta chain was carried out in a study of T cells in Graves' hyperthyroidism and ophthalmopathy. Together with thyroid ultrasound, orbital computed tomography, serum thyroxine and TRAb, clinical symptoms were used for diagnoses. Template material for amplifying TCR beta CDR3 regions consisted of RNA transcripts. RT-PCR in the first round (using the HTBI primer set) targeted the TCR CDR3. Using its own MiXCR run on the multiplex PCR reads, TCRdb lists one record per CDR3 protein. The sample has about 380,000 distinct CDR3 sequences; about a fifth are singletons. Germline values: CDR1 SQVTM, CDR2 ANQGSEA. The CDR3 is made up of 15 amino acids. The J segment lost 3 bases and the V segment lost 0 bases, leaving 5 bases of the junction unmatched.

Sequencing was performed on blood. This chain links TRBV29-1 with TRBJ1-2; the match to TRBD1 covers 9 bases. The source is a man aged 18 to 29 with Graves' ophthalmopathy. CDR3 DNA sequence: TGCAGCGTTGAAGAAGACAGGGGGAACTACTATGGCTACACCTTC. This sequence encodes CSVEEDRGNYYGYTF.